The present TCR beta chain was sequenced within a study of Graves' ophthalmopathy and Graves' hyperthyroidism. General observations from the study: Sensitivity of about 91% and specificity of about 77% were achieved when a 13-signature model separated ophthalmopathy from stable hyperthyroidism.

TCR beta CDR3 amplification used RNA transcripts. First-round RT-PCR used HTBI primers; second-round multiplex PCR followed. TCRdb recomputed calls from the multiplex PCR reads with MiXCR, one row per CDR3 protein. Of over 650,000 distinct CDR3 sequences listed, about 40% are singletons. Of note for this clonotype: Its target is unknown. This could be a read error, since a much larger clone is one nucleotide away. No conserved phenylalanine or tryptophan is present at the end of the CDR3, so a read error is the likely explanation.

The CDR3 length is 13 residues. The V end was cut by 1 base, the J end by 6 bases, with 9 bases between. CDR1 and CDR2 (germline): LNHNV, YYDKDF (reference sequence). The receptor was isolated from an adult man with Graves' ophthalmopathy. The rearrangement uses TRBV15 and TRBJ1-1; unclear D gene. Sequencing used peripheral blood. For the CDR3, the DNA is TGTGCCACCAGCAGAGGGGGAGTTCCTGAAGCTTTCGTT. This sequence encodes CATSRGGVPEAFV.